The present T cell receptor (beta chain) was sequenced within a study of OX40 agonist ivuxolimab in advanced cancers. Study as a whole: The mean age was roughly 60 years, ranging from 23 to 79, with 82.7% of participants male.

CDR3 length: 15 residues. J lost 7 bases, V lost 6 bases, and 10 bases had no gene match. Germline CDR1 is MNHEY and CDR2 is SVGAGI. The method was immunoSEQ multiplex PCR; TCRdb's version includes in-frame clones alone and lacks a portion of them. The table has 40,000 to 45,000 clones, around 80% seen once. This specimen consisted of CD4+ or CD8+ T cells sorted from blood, obtained in a trial of the OX40 agonist ivuxolimab. The receptor was derived from an adult with an advanced solid tumor such as melanoma, head and neck, liver or kidney cancer. The chain employs TRBV6-5 and TRBJ2-2; TRBD2 aligns across 8 bases. In DNA form, the CDR3 reads TGTGCCAGCAGGGGTCAGCGGGAGTTGGGCGGGGAGCTGTTTTTT. This sequence encodes CASRGQRELGGELFF.